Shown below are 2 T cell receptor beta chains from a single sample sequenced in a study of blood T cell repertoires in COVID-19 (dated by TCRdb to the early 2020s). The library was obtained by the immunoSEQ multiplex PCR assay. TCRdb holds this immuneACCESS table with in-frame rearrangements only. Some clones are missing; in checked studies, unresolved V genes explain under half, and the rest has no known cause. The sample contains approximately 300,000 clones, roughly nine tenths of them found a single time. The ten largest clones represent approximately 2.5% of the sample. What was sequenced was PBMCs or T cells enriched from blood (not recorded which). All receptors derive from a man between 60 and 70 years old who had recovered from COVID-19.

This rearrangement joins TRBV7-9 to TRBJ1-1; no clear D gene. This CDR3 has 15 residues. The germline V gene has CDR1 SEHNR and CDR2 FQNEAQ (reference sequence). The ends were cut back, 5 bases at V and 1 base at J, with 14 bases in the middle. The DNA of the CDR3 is TGTGCCAGCAGCCCCCCGGACGGAGGGAACACTGAAGCTTTCTTT. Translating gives CASSPPDGGNTEAFF.

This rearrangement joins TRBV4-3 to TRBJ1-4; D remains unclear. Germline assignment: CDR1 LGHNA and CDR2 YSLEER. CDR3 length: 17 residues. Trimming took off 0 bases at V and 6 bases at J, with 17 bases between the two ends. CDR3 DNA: TGCGCCAGCAGCCAAGATCACCAACTGGGCTTGGATGAAAAACTGTTTTTT. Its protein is CASSQDHQLGLDEKLFF.